One TCR beta chain is described in this entry. The library targeted TCRbeta and was prepared with unique molecular identifiers. A single record per CDR3 protein comes from TCRdb applying MiXCR to the PCR reads. The top ten hold 25% to 30% of the sample, which has about 76,000 distinct CDR3 sequences, over 12% seen once. The sample belongs to a study of T-cell reconstitution after alpha-beta-depleted transplantation in children. CDR3 length: 15 residues. Trimming took 4 bases from V and 4 from J; bases not matched to a gene: 9. Germline loops: CDR1 MNHEY, CDR2 SVGAGI. This receptor was obtained from a male patient aged 2-10 years who had a stem cell transplant for acute lymphoblastic leukemia, so the T cells may come from the graft donor. Sequencing used PBMCs, mostly from graft donor cells, obtained 180 days after TCRalphabeta/CD19-depleted stem cell transplant. V is TRBV6-5 and J is TRBJ2-7; 8 bases fit TRBD2. The CDR3 region is CASSWSSGTTYEQYF. The CDR3 DNA follows: TGTGCCAGCAGTTGGAGTAGCGGGACAACTTACGAGCAGTACTTC.